Below are 22 T cell receptor beta chains sequenced from a single sample in a study of cytotoxic CD8 clonotypes in ibrutinib-treated CLL. Libraries were prepared by immunoSEQ multiplex PCR; TCRdb keeps only in-frame clonotypes and omits some of them. The sample yields about 76,000 clones, around four fifths seen once. Sequenced material: PBMCs, taken after 24 months of ibrutinib treatment. These TCRs come from a human donor with chronic lymphocytic leukemia.

The chain's CDR3 is CAWSISGGNEQFF. CDR3 sequence (DNA): TGTGCCTGGAGTATTTCGGGGGGGAATGAGCAGTTCTTC. The V gene is TRBV30, the J gene TRBJ2-1; 8 positions match TRBD2. The CDR3 covers 13 residues. Germline loops: CDR1 GTSNPN, CDR2 SVGIG (reference sequence). With 2 bases clipped from V and 7 bases from J, the junction kept 4 bases outside the gene matches.

This chain joins TRBV5-1 and TRBJ2-3, with a weak D call TRBD1 (5 bases). V gave up 0 bases and J gave up 2 bases, with 13 bases separating them. Germline CDR1 reads SGHRS; CDR2 reads YFSETQ. This CDR3 is 16 amino acids long. DNA for the CDR3: TGCGCCAGCAGCTTGGTGGACACGAGAGTCACAGATACGCAGTATTTT. Protein: CASSLVDTRVTDTQYF.

Only a few counts were recorded for this clone. V is TRBV6-5 and J is TRBJ1-5, with a tentative D call TRBD1 (5 bases). CDR1 is MNHEY, CDR2 SVGAGI, per germline. Deletions cut 9 bases from V and 0 bases from J, with 15 bases between. The CDR3 sequence is 15 residues long. This CDR3 reads CASKIREYSNQPQHF. The CDR3 nucleotides read TGTGCCAGTAAGATCAGGGAGTATAGCAATCAGCCCCAGCATTTT.

The V and J genes are TRBV6-6 and TRBJ2-3; tentatively, D is TRBD1 (5 bases). CDR3 size: 16 residues. Trimming pared 5 bases from V and 1 base from J, leaving 16 bases between. CDR1 is MNHNY, CDR2 SVGAGI, per germline (reference sequence). In DNA form, the CDR3 reads TGTGCCAGCAGTGCCCCACAGGTAGGCGGCACAGATACGCAGTATTTT. Its protein product is CASSAPQVGGTDTQYF.

The chain joins TRBV4-2 to TRBJ2-1; D might be TRBD1 (5 bases). Germline V lookup: CDR1 LGHNA, CDR2 YNFKEQ. Trimming shortened V by 1 base and J by 9 bases, and 10 bases separated the two germline ends. This CDR3 region has 13 residues. For the CDR3, the DNA is TGTGCCAGCAGCCAAGTGCAGGGCGGTGAGCAGTTCTTC. Protein product: CASSQVQGGEQFF.

This chain joins TRBV6-1 and TRBJ2-1; D unclear. V was cut by 6 bases and J by 10 bases, with 10 bases left in between. The CDR3 extends over 11 amino acids. The germline gives CDR1 MNHNS, CDR2 SASEGT. In DNA, the CDR3 is TGTGCCAGCAGGCGAGATAAGGAGCAGTTCTTC. Translation: CASRRDKEQFF.

V usage is TRBV11-2 and J usage is TRBJ2-1; 7 bases agree with TRBD2. V dropped 6 bases and J dropped 3; count of bases not matched to a gene: 5. CDR3 length equals 14 residues. Germline assignment: CDR1 SGHAT and CDR2 FQNNGV. This CDR3 is CASSRWEGYNEQFF. The DNA for the CDR3 is TGTGCCAGCAGTAGATGGGAGGGCTACAATGAGCAGTTCTTC. The whole variable domain, filled in from reference TRBV11-2 and TRBJ2-1, reads EAGVAQSPRYKIIEKRQSVAFWCNPISGHATLYWYQQILGQGPKLLIQFQNNGVVDDSQLPKDRFSAERLKGVDSTLKIQPAKLEDSAVYLCASSRWEGYNEQFFGPGTRLTVL.

The rearrangement links TRBV6-1 to TRBJ2-1; D might be TRBD2 (6 bases). The V end was cut by 5 bases, the J end by 6 bases, with 20 bases between. This CDR3 contains 16 residues. Looked up from germline, CDR1 is MNHNS and CDR2 is SASEGT. CDR3 sequence (DNA): TGTGCCAGCAGTCAAGAACGGGAGCCGACTTTCAATGAGCAGTTCTTC. Translation gives CASSQEREPTFNEQFF.

This clone was counted once. This chain connects TRBV4-3 to TRBJ1-2, with 7 bases that match TRBD1. V lost 5 bases to trimming and J lost 6 bases; unmatched junction nucleotides: 12. This CDR3 region has 15 residues. In germline, CDR1 is LGHNA, CDR2 YSLEER. For the CDR3, the DNA is TGCGCCAGCAGCATTCTTATTGACAGGGAGGATGGCTACACCTTC. As protein: CASSILIDREDGYTF.

The chain recombines TRBV7-3 with TRBJ2-5; 12 nucleotides align to TRBD2. Germline V gene lookup returns CDR1 SGHTA and CDR2 FQGTGA. The V gene end was trimmed by 5 bases and the J gene end by 4 bases; junction bases not matched to a gene: 8. The CDR3 is 16 residues long. The chain's CDR3 is CASSPSGLAGTETQYF. CDR3 nucleotides: TGTGCCAGCAGCCCGAGTGGACTAGCGGGAACAGAGACCCAGTACTTC.

This chain connects TRBV5-6 to TRBJ2-1, with D possibly being TRBD1 (6 bases). The CDR3 runs 14 residues. Germline assignment: CDR1 SGHDT and CDR2 YYEEEE. Trimming shortened V by 0 bases and J by 9 bases, and 13 bases separated the two germline ends. The CDR3 DNA is TGTGCCAGCAGCTTGGCTAACAGGGATGTTGAGCAGTTCTTC. Protein: CASSLANRDVEQFF.

V and J are TRBV6-6 and TRBJ1-5; D remains unclear. This CDR3 contains 14 residues. The ends were cut back, 4 bases at V and 1 base at J, with 8 bases in the middle. Per the germline V gene, CDR1 is MNHNY and CDR2 is SVGAGI (reference sequence). The DNA of the CDR3 is TGTGCCAGCAGTTCTCCTACAAGCAATCAGCCCCAGCATTTT. Encoded protein: CASSSPTSNQPQHF.

This rearrangement joins TRBV7-2 to TRBJ1-5; D gene uncertain. CDR1 is SGHTA and CDR2 is FQGNSA in the germline V gene. V was pared by 0 bases and J by 7 bases, with 10 bases between. CDR3 length equals 14 residues. The CDR3: CASSLAWSEQPQHF. CDR3 DNA: TGTGCCAGCAGCTTAGCATGGTCGGAGCAGCCCCAGCATTTT.

The chain is built from TRBV6-5 and TRBJ2-7; the D gene is possibly TRBD1 (5 bases). V was shortened by 6 bases and J by 1 base, with 7 bases between the two germline ends. CDR1 is MNHEY, CDR2 SVGAGI, per germline. The CDR3 loop spans 12 amino acids. The CDR3 loop is CASSSGSYEQYF. In DNA, the CDR3 is TGTGCCAGCAGCTCAGGGTCCTACGAGCAGTACTTC.

This chain connects TRBV27 to TRBJ1-5, with 7 bases aligning to TRBD1. The junction had 9 bases not matched to a gene; V was cut back by 8 bases and J by 2 bases. CDR3 length equals 15 residues. CDR1 is MNHEY, CDR2 SMNVEV, per germline (reference sequence). CDR3 coding DNA: TGTGCCAGCGGATACAGGGGTTTTGGCAATCAGCCCCAGCATTTT. This codes for CASGYRGFGNQPQHF.

J is TRBJ2-5 and V is TRBV5-4; D is uncertain. Deletions cut 1 base from V and 2 bases from J, with 6 bases between. CDR3 size: 13 residues. Looked up from germline, CDR1 is SGHNT and CDR2 is YYREEE (reference sequence). CDR3 sequence reads: CASSLSGQETQYF. CDR3 nucleotide sequence: TGTGCCAGCAGCTTGTCTGGGCAAGAGACCCAGTACTTC.

The chain is built from TRBV6-1 and TRBJ1-2; 8 nucleotides align to TRBD1. In germline, CDR1 is MNHNS, CDR2 SASEGT. The CDR3 covers 16 residues. V dropped 1 base and J dropped 4; count of bases not matched to a gene: 8. In nucleotides, the CDR3 is TGTGCCAGCAGTGAAGGTCGGGCAGGGGGCGTCTATGGCTACACCTTC. It codes for CASSEGRAGGVYGYTF.

As DNA, the CDR3 is TGTGCCAGCAGTGACGCGGTTGAGCAGTTCTTC. Residues: CASSDAVEQFF. V is TRBV2 and J is TRBJ2-1, with D unresolved. Germline CDR1 and CDR2: SNHLY and FYNNEI. CDR3 length: 11 amino acids. The V and J ends lost 3 bases and 9 bases respectively, with 6 bases between them.

The chain uses TRBV5-8 and TRBJ2-3, with 8 bases aligning to TRBD2. This CDR3 contains 14 residues. Germline trimming cut 2 bases from V and 8 bases from J; bases unmatched to any gene: 7. CDR1 is SGHTS, CDR2 YDEGEE, per germline. For the CDR3, the DNA is TGTGCCAGCAGCTTACGCGGGAGGTCAGCTACGCAGTATTTT. Translation gives CASSLRGRSATQYF.

The CDR3, as DNA: TGTGCCAGTAACCTACCGAACTACAATGAGCAGTTCTTC. Translated, it gives CASNLPNYNEQFF. The rearrangement uses TRBV7-2 and TRBJ2-1; no clear D gene. The CDR3 covers 13 residues. With 9 bases removed from V and 3 bases from J, the gap between germline ends came to 12 bases. From germline, CDR1 is SGHTA and CDR2 FQGNSA. Combining the CDR3 with reference TRBV7-2 and TRBJ2-1 gives the whole variable domain GAGVSQSPSNKVTEKGKDVELRCDPISGHTALYWYRQSLGQGLEFLIYFQGNSAPDKSGLPSDRFSAERTGGSVSTLTIQRTQQEDSAVYLCASNLPNYNEQFFGPGTRLTVL.

The J gene is TRBJ2-1, the V gene TRBV19, with D hard to call. The length of the CDR3 is 12 residues. Per germline, CDR1 LNHDA and CDR2 SQIVND (reference sequence). The V and J ends lost 2 bases and 8 bases respectively, with 7 bases between them. As DNA, the CDR3 is TGTGCCAGTAGTATAAAGCGAGATGAGCAGTTCTTC. It codes for CASSIKRDEQFF. The entire variable domain, with the rest obtained from reference TRBV19 and TRBJ2-1, is as follows: DGGITQSPKYLFRKEGQNVTLSCEQNLNHDAMYWYRQDPGQGLRLIYYSQIVNDFQKGDIAEGYSVSREKKESFPLTVTSAQKNPTAFYLCASSIKRDEQFFGPGTRLTVL.

V gene TRBV7-9 combines with J gene TRBJ2-5; D assignment may be TRBD1 or TRBD2 (7 bases each). Trimming cost V 1 base and J 5 bases, with 14 bases left between them. CDR3 length: 15 residues. Germline CDR1 is SEHNR and CDR2 is FQNEAQ (reference sequence). CDR3: CASSLGQGGRETQYF. The CDR3, as DNA: TGTGCCAGCAGCTTAGGACAGGGAGGGCGCGAGACCCAGTACTTC. Complete variable domain (other parts from reference TRBV7-9 and TRBJ2-5): DTGVSQNPRHKITKRGQNVTFRCDPISEHNRLYWYRQTLGQGPEFLTYFQNEAQLEKSRLLSDRFSAERPKGSFSTLEIQRTEQGDSAMYLCASSLGQGGRETQYFGPGTRLLVL.